The rows below give T cell receptor beta chains drawn from one sample of a study of T cells after yellow fever vaccination. Each CDR3 protein gets one entry after TCRdb re-called the 5' RACE reads with MiXCR. The data show about 240,000 distinct CDR3 sequences, with less than 9% seen just once and approximately 0.84% held by the top ten. This sample comprised CD4+ T cells sorted from PBMCs, obtained 15 days after the yellow fever booster vaccination. The origin of the receptors is a man aged 25-45 years who received the YFV17D yellow fever vaccine. CDR3s include the opening cysteine and the closing phenylalanine or tryptophan. Fields, in order: clone size, V gene, D gene, J gene, CDR3 protein, CDR3 DNA. The D gene is left open where the match is weak. Part of the rows lack a size; the others show once, few, many or a class for expanded clones.

many	TRBV6-2/TRBV6-3	-	TRBJ2-3	CASSYSGDTQYF	TGTGCCAGCAGTTACTCTGGAGATACGCAGTATTTT
-	TRBV5-1	-	TRBJ2-2	CASSLWHDTGELFF	TGCGCCAGCAGCTTGTGGCACGACACCGGGGAGCTGTTTTTT
-	TRBV28	-	TRBJ2-4	CASRPLQDANIQYF	TGTGCCAGCAGACCTCTACAGGATGCAAACATTCAGTACTTC
many	TRBV7-6	TRBD1	TRBJ2-1	CASSLRRGTAEQFF	TGTGCCAGCAGCTTGCGTCGAGGGACAGCTGAGCAGTTCTTC
-	TRBV4-2	TRBD2	TRBJ2-1	CASSRGLAGRGSSYNEQFF	TGTGCCAGCAGCAGGGGACTAGCGGGAAGGGGAAGCTCCTACAATGAGCAGTTCTTC
-	TRBV19	-	TRBJ2-2	CASSMLTGFGELFF	TGTGCCAGTAGTATGTTGACGGGGTTTGGGGAGCTGTTTTTT
many	TRBV20-1	TRBD1	TRBJ2-1	CSALRTGGYNEQFF	TGCAGTGCTTTGCGGACAGGGGGGTACAATGAGCAGTTCTTC
-	TRBV20-1	TRBD2	TRBJ2-7	CSALSGRFSYEQYF	TGCAGTGCTCTGAGCGGGAGGTTCTCCTACGAGCAGTACTTC
-	TRBV20-1	TRBD2	TRBJ2-3	CSARLGLAGHTDTKYF	TGCAGTGCTCGATTAGGACTAGCGGGACACACAGATACGAAGTATTTT
-	TRBV5-6	TRBD1	TRBJ2-7	CASSHPGGSYEQYF	TGTGCCAGCAGCCATCCAGGGGGCTCCTACGAGCAGTACTTC
few	TRBV18	-	TRBJ2-5	CASSNPIVRETQYF	TGTGCCAGCTCCAATCCCATAGTGAGAGAGACCCAGTACTTC
few	TRBV7-2	-	TRBJ1-1	CASSLVGWGVMNTEAFF	TGTGCCAGCAGCTTAGTGGGTTGGGGGGTGATGAACACTGAAGCTTTCTTT
few	TRBV6-1	TRBD2	TRBJ2-5	CASSEEASGSLETQYF	TGTGCCAGCAGTGAAGAGGCTAGCGGGAGTCTCGAGACCCAGTACTTC
many	TRBV15	-	TRBJ2-3	CATSREKGSLGTDTQYF	TGTGCCACCAGCAGAGAAAAGGGGTCCCTCGGGACAGATACGCAGTATTTT
-	TRBV3-1	TRBD2	TRBJ2-1	CASSQPGREQFF	TGTGCCAGCAGTCAACCCGGGAGGGAGCAGTTCTTC
many	TRBV24-1	-	TRBJ2-5	CATSTSKAGETQYF	TGTGCCACCAGTACATCCAAGGCGGGAGAGACCCAGTACTTC
many	TRBV5-1	-	TRBJ1-2	CASSSSEGSGGYTF	TGCGCCAGCAGCTCCTCTGAAGGTTCCGGAGGCTACACCTTC
-	TRBV7-9	-	TRBJ2-7	CASSLELPSYEQYF	TGTGCCAGCAGCCTAGAATTACCCTCCTACGAGCAGTACTTC
many	TRBV12-3/TRBV12-4	-	TRBJ2-5	CASSPRVAAQETQYF	TGTGCCAGCAGCCCCAGGGTAGCGGCCCAAGAGACCCAGTACTTC
few	TRBV6-5	-	TRBJ1-1	CASSHRKRTMGSNTEAFF	TGTGCCAGCAGTCACCGCAAAAGAACAATGGGCTCGAACACTGAAGCTTTCTTT
few	TRBV5-1	TRBD2	TRBJ2-5	CASSFGTSGAQETQYF	TGCGCCAGCAGCTTCGGGACTAGCGGGGCCCAAGAGACCCAGTACTTC
many	TRBV20-1	TRBD1	TRBJ1-1	CSARRQGASFEAFF	TGCAGTGCTAGAAGACAGGGGGCGTCCTTTGAAGCTTTCTTT
few	TRBV6-1	-	TRBJ1-3	CASRDGGHSGNTIYF	TGTGCCAGCAGGGACGGGGGCCACTCTGGAAACACCATATATTTT
many	TRBV7-2	-	TRBJ2-5	CASSLRIGETQYF	TGTGCCAGCAGCCTCCGCATCGGAGAGACCCAGTACTTC
few	TRBV20-1	TRBD2	TRBJ2-7	CSARDLSGRGYYEQYF	TGCAGTGCTAGAGATCTGTCCGGGAGGGGGTACTACGAGCAGTACTTC
few	TRBV5-1	-	TRBJ1-5	CASSLLGLNQPQHF	TGCGCCAGCAGCTTGCTAGGGCTCAATCAGCCCCAGCATTTT
-	TRBV29-1	-	TRBJ1-2	CSVDDLLRYGYTF	TGCAGCGTTGATGATCTGCTGAGATATGGCTACACCTTC
many	TRBV7-2	TRBD1	TRBJ1-2	CASIGLIGGLGGYTF	TGTGCCAGCATCGGTTTAATAGGGGGCCTAGGAGGCTACACCTTC
-	TRBV20-1	TRBD2	TRBJ2-1	CCAASGRGNNEQFF	TGCTGTGCCGCAAGCGGGAGGGGGAACAATGAGCAGTTCTTC
-	TRBV7-2	-	TRBJ1-2	CASSATIQGLGYTF	TGTGCCAGCAGCGCTACGATCCAGGGGTTGGGCTACACCTTC
-	TRBV20-1	TRBD1	TRBJ2-7	CSARGVQGISYEQYF	TGCAGTGCTAGAGGGGTACAGGGGATCTCCTACGAGCAGTACTTC
-	TRBV6-1	-	TRBJ1-5	CASRPGQYSNQPQHF	TGTGCCAGCAGACCGGGTCAGTATAGCAATCAGCCCCAGCATTTT